This T cell receptor (beta chain) was recorded in a study of molecular identifiers for immune sequencing clone quantification. Findings and caveats of the study: For highly expanded clones, sizes could be underestimated when identical TCR molecules share a barcode. For effector cells, clones above 20 RNA copies held over 98% of molecules; for naive cells, under 1%.

This clonotype was counted at least ten times. What it binds is not known. Library preparation followed earlier protocols using designated TCR primers. A single record per CDR3 protein comes from TCRdb applying MiXCR to the PCR reads. The sample records 350,000 or so distinct CDR3 sequences, over 20% being singletons. The authors gated naive CD8 T cells as CD8+CD4-CCR7+CD45RA+ for sorting. The length of the CDR3 is 15 residues. The germline V gene encodes CDR1 SQVTM and CDR2 ANQGSEA. The trim removed 5 bases at V and 5 bases at J, leaving 9 bases unmatched. The source is a human donor in good health. Some libraries in this study had Jurkat cell RNA spiked in. The rearrangement uses TRBV29-1 and TRBJ2-3; 11 bases map to TRBD2. Material: naive CD8+ T cells from blood, with Jurkat cell RNA spiked in. Subset described: FACS-sorted CD8+CD4-CCR7+CD45RA+ naive T cells. CDR3 residues: CSVPRLAGSQDTQYF. CDR3 DNA: TGCAGCGTTCCACGACTAGCGGGATCGCAAGATACGCAGTATTTT.